This T cell receptor beta chain was documented in a study of blood T cell repertoires in COVID-19. Study summary: Samples representing acute and convalescent COVID-19 were sourced from the United States, Italy and Spain. PBMCs, B-cell-depleted T cells, or T cells were the source of the cDNA or gDNA that made up the material.

Original processing notes: Amplifying reference gene primers gave estimates of nucleated cell counts. Profiling relied on immunoSEQ multiplex PCR, and the TCRdb table lists in-frame clones only, not all of them. D and trimming come from the DNA, and the V and J calls and clone size come from that table. The profile covers about 100,000 clones, with approximately 84% appearing a single time and roughly 29% taken by the ten largest. CDR1 MRHNA and CDR2 SNTAGT come from the germline V gene. With V trimmed by 6 bases and J by 4 bases, 10 bases remained unmatched. This CDR3 contains 16 residues. The chain uses TRBV6-4 and TRBJ2-5, with TRBD1 matching 11 bases. Sequencing used peripheral blood. This sequence was found in a man aged 60 to 69 with acute or convalescent COVID-19. The CDR3 region is CASRETGTGGRETQYF. The CDR3 DNA reads as TGTGCCAGCAGAGAAACCGGGACAGGGGGTAGAGAGACCCAGTACTTC.